Only one count was recorded for the clone carrying this TCR beta chain. V lost 1 base and J lost 2, with 10 bases in between. Germline V CDR1 and CDR2: SGHNT, YYREEE (reference sequence). CDR3 length equals 15 residues. Libraries were prepared by immunoSEQ multiplex PCR; TCRdb keeps only in-frame clonotypes and omits some of them. In the table there are 100,000 or so clones, roughly 94% of which are singletons. This specimen belongs to a study of control samples from healthy donors and cancer patients. The receptor was derived from a woman aged 18-35 years in good health. The sequenced sample consisted of blood. The chain has TRBV5-4 and TRBJ1-3, with no clear D. The CDR3 spells CASSLNQLAGNTIYF. In nucleotides, the CDR3 is TGTGCCAGCAGCTTGAACCAGTTAGCTGGAAACACCATATATTTT.